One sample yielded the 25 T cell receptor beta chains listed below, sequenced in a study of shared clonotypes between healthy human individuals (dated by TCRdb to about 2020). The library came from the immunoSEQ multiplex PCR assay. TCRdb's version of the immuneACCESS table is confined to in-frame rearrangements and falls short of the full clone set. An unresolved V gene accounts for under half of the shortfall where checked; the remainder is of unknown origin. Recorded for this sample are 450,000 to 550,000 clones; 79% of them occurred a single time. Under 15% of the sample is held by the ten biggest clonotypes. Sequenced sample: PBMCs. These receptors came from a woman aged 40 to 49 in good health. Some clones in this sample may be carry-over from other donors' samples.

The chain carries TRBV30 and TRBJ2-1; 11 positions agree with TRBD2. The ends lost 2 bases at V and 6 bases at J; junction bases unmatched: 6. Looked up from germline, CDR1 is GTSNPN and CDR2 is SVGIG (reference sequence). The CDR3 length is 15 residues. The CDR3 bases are TGTGCCTGGAGTTCACTAGCGGGAGAAATCAATGAGCAGTTCTTC. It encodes CAWSSLAGEINEQFF.

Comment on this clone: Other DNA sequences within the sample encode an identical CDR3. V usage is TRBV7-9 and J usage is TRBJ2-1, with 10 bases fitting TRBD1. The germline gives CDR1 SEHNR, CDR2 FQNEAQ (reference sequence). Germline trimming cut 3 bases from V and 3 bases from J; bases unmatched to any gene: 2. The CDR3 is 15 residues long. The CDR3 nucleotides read TGTGCCAGCAGCTTCTGGGACAGGGGCTACAATGAGCAGTTCTTC. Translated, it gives CASSFWDRGYNEQFF.

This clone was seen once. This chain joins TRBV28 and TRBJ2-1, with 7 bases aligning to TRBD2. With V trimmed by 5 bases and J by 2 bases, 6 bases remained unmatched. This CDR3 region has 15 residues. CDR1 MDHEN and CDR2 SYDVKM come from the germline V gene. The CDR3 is CASSLDRGAYNEQFF. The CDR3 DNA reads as TGTGCCAGCAGTCTGGATCGGGGGGCCTACAATGAGCAGTTCTTC.

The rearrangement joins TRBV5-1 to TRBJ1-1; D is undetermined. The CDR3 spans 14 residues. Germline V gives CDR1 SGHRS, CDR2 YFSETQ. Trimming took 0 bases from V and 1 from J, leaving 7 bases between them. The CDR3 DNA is TGCGCCAGCAGCTTGGAACCGGGGAACACTGAAGCTTTCTTT. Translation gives CASSLEPGNTEAFF.

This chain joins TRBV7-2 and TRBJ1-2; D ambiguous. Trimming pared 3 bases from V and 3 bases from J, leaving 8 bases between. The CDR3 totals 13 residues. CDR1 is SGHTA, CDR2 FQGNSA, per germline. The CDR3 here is CASSFRADYGYTF. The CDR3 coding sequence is TGTGCCAGCAGCTTTCGGGCAGACTATGGCTACACCTTC.

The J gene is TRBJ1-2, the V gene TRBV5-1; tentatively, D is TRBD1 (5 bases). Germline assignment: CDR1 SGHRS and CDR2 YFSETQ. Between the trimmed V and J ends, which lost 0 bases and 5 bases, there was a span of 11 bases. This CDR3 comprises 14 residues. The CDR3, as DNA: TGCGCCAGCAGCTTGGGACAGAGAAGTTATGGCTACACCTTC. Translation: CASSLGQRSYGYTF.

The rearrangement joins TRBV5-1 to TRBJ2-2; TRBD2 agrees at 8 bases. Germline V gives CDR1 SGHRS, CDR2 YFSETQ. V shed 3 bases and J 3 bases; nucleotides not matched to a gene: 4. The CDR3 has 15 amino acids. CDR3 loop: CASSWTSPDTGELFF. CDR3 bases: TGCGCCAGCAGCTGGACTAGCCCCGACACCGGGGAGCTGTTTTTT.

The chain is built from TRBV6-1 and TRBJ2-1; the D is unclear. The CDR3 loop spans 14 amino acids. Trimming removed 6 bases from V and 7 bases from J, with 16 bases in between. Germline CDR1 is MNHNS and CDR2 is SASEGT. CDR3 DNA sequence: TGTGCCAGCAGGTTCCCTAATACAGTGAATGAGCAGTTCTTC. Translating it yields CASRFPNTVNEQFF.

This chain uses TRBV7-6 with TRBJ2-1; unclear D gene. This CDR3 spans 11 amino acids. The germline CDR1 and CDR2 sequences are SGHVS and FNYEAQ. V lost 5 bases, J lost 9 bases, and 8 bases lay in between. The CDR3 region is CASSPGAEQFF. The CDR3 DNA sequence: TGTGCCAGCAGCCCCGGTGCTGAGCAGTTCTTC.

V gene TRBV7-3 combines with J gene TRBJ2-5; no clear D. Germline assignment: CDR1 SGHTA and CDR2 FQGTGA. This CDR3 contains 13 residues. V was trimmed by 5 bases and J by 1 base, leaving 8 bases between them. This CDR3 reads CASSTGSQETQYF. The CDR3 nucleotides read TGTGCCAGCAGCACCGGATCCCAAGAGACCCAGTACTTC. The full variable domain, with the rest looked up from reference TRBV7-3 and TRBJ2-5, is GAGVSQTPSNKVTEKGKYVELRCDPISGHTALYWYRQSLGQGPEFLIYFQGTGAADDSGLPNDRFFAVRPEGSVSTLKIQRTERGDSAVYLCASSTGSQETQYFGPGTRLLVL.

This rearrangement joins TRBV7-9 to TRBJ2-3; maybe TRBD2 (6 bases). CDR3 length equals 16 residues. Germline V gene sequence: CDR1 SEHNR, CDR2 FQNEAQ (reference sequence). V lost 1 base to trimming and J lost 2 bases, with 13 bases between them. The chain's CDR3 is CASSLVRGTLTDTQYF. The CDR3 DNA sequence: TGTGCCAGCAGCTTAGTTCGGGGGACCCTCACAGATACGCAGTATTTT.

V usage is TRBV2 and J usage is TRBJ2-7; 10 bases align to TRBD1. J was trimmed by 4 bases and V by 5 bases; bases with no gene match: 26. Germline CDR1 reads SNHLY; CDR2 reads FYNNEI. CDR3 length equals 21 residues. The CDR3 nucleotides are TGTGCCAGCAGTTACACCCGGGACAGGGGATACGAGCGGGACAGGGGATACGAGCAGTACTTC. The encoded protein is CASSYTRDRGYERDRGYEQYF.

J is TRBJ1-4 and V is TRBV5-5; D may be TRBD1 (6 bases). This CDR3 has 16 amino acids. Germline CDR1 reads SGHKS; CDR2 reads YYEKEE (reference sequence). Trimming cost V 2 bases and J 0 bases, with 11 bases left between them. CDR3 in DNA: TGTGCCAGCAGCTTTTTTGAGGGGGCAACTAATGAAAAACTGTTTTTT. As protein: CASSFFEGATNEKLFF.

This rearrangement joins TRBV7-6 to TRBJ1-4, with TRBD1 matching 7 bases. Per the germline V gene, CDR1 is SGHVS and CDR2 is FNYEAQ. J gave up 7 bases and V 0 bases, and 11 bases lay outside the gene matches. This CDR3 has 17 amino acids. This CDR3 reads CASSLAPSGGMSEKLFF. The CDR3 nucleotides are TGTGCCAGCAGCTTAGCGCCCTCAGGGGGGATGAGTGAAAAACTGTTTTTT.

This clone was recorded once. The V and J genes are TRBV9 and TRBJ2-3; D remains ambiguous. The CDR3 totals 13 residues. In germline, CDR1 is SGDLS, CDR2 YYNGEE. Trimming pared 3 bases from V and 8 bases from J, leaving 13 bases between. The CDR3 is CASSAPRVGTQYF. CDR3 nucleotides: TGTGCCAGCAGCGCCCCCCGCGTGGGTACGCAGTATTTT.

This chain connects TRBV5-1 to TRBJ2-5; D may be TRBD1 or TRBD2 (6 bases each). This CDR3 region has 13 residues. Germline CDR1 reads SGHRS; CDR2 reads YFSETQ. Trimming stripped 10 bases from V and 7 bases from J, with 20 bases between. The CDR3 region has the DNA TGCGCCTCGGGGGCGACAGAGGTAGCGACCCAGTACTTC. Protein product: CASGATEVATQYF.

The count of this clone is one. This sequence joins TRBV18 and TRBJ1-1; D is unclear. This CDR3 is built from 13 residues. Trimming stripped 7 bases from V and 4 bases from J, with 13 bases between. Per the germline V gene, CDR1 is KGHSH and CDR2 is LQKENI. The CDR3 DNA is TGTGCCAGCTGTCCAGCCGCGGGCACTGAAGCTTTCTTT. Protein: CASCPAAGTEAFF. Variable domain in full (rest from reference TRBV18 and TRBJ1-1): NAGVMQNPRHLVRRRGQEARLRCSPMKGHSHVYWYRQLPEEGLKFMVYLQKENIIDESGMPKERFSAEFPKEGPSILRIQQVVRGDSAAYFCASCPAAGTEAFFGQGTRLTVV.

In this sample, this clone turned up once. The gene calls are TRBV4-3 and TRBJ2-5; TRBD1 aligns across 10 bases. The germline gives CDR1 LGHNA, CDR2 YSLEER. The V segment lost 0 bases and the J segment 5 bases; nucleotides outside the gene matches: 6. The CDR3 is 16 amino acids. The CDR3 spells CASSQDLTGGRETQYF. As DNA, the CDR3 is TGCGCCAGCAGCCAAGATTTGACAGGGGGCAGGGAGACCCAGTACTTC.

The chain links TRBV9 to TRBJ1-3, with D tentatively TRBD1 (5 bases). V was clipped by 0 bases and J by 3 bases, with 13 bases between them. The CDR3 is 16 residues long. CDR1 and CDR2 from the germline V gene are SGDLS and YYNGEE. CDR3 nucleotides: TGTGCCAGCAGCGTAGGGGCAGGGAGTGTTGGAAACACCATATATTTT. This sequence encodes CASSVGAGSVGNTIYF. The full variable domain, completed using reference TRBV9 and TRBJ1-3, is DSGVTQTPKHLITATGQRVTLRCSPRSGDLSVYWYQQSLDQGLQFLIQYYNGEERAKGNILERFSAQQFPDLHSELNLSSLELGDSALYFCASSVGAGSVGNTIYFGEGSWLTVV.

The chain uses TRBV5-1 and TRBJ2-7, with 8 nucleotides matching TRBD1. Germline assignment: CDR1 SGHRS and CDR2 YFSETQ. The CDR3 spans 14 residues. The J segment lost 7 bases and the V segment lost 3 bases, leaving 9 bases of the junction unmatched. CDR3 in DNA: TGCGCCAGCAGCTCGACAGGGGTTCTGGGGGAGCAGTACTTC. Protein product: CASSSTGVLGEQYF.

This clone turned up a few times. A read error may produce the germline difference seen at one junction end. CDR3: CASSFGSGATDTQYF. CDR3 DNA sequence: TGTGCTAGCAGCTTTGGTAGCGGGGCCACAGATACGCAGTATTTT. The chain employs TRBV7-7 and TRBJ2-3, with 8 positions matching TRBD2. This CDR3 contains 15 residues. CDR1 is SSHAT, CDR2 FNYEAQ, per germline (reference sequence).

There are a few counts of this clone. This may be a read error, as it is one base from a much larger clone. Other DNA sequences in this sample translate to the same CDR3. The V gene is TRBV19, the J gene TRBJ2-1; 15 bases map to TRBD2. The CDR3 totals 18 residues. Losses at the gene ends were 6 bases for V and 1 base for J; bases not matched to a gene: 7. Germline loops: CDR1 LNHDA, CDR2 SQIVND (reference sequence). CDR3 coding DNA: TGTGCCAGTAGCCCGGGACTAGCGGGAGGTGGTTCCTACAATGAGCAGTTCTTC. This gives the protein CASSPGLAGGGSYNEQFF. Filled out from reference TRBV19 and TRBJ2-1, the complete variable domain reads DGGITQSPKYLFRKEGQNVTLSCEQNLNHDAMYWYRQDPGQGLRLIYYSQIVNDFQKGDIAEGYSVSREKKESFPLTVTSAQKNPTAFYLCASSPGLAGGGSYNEQFFGPGTRLTVL.

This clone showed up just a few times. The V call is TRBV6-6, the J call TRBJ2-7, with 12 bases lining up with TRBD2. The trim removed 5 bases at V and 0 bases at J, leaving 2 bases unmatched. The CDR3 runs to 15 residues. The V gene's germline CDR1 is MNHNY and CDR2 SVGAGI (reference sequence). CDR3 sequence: CASSTTSGSSYEQYF. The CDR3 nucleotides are TGTGCCAGCAGTACGACTAGCGGGAGCTCCTACGAGCAGTACTTC.

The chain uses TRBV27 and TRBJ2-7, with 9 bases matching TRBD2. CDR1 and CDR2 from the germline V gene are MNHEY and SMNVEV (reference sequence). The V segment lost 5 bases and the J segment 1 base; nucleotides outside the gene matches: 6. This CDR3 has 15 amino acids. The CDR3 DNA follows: TGTGCCAGCAGTGCCGGGACTAGCTTTTCCTACGAGCAGTACTTC. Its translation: CASSAGTSFSYEQYF.

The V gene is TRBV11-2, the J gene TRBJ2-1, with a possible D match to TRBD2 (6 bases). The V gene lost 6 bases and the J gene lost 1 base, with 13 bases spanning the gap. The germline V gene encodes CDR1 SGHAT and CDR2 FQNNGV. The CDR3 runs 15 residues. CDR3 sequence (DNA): TGTGCCAGCAGTAACCAAGCGGGTTCCTACAATGAGCAGTTCTTC. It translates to CASSNQAGSYNEQFF.